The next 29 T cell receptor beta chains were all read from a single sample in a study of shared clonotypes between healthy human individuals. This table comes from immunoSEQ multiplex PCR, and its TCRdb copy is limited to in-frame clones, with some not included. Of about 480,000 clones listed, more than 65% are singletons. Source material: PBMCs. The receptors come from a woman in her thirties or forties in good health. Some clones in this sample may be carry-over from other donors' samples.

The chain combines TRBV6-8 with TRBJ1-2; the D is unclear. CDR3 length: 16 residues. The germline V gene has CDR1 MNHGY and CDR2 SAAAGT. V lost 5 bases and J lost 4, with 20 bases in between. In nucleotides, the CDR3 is TGTGCCAGCAGTGTTGTTGGACGCTCAAAGACCTATGGCTACACCTTC. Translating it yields CASSVVGRSKTYGYTF.

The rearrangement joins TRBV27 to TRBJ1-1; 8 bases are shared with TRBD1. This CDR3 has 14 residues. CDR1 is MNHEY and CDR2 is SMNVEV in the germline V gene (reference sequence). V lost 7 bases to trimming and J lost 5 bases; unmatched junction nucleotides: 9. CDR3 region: CASTPDRVGTEAFF. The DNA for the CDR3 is TGTGCCAGCACCCCGGACAGGGTGGGAACTGAAGCTTTCTTT.

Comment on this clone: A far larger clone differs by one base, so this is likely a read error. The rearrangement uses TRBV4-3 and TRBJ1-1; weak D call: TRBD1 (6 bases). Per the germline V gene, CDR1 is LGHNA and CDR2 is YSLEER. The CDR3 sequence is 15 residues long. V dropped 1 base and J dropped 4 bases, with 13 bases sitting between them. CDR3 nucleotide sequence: TGCGCCAGCAGCCAAGGGAGACAGGAGAGCACTGAAGCTTTCTTT. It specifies CASSQGRQESTEAFF.

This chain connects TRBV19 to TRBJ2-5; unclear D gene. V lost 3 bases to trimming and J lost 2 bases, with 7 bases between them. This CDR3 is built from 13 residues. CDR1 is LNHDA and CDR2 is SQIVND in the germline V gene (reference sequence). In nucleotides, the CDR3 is TGTGCCAGTAGTATGGGAATGCAAGAGACCCAGTACTTC. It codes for CASSMGMQETQYF.

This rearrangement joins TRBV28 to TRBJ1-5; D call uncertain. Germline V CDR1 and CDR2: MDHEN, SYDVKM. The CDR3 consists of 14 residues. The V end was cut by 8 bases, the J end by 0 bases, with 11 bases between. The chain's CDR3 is CASDGRTSNQPQHF. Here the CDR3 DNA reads TGTGCCAGCGACGGCCGGACTAGCAATCAGCCCCAGCATTTT.

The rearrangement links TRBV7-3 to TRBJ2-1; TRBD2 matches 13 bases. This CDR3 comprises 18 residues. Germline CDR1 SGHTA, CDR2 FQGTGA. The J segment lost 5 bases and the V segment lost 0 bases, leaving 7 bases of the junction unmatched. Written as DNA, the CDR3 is TGTGCCAGCAGCTTAACCTTACCCGGGACTAGCGGGGACAATGAGCAGTTCTTC. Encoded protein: CASSLTLPGTSGDNEQFF.

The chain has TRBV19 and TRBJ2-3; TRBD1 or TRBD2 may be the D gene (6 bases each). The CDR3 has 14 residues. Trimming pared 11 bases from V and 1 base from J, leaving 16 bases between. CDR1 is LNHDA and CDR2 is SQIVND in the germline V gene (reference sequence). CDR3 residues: CASQSRGGTDTQYF. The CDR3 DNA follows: TGTGCCTCCCAAAGTAGGGGGGGCACAGATACGCAGTATTTT.

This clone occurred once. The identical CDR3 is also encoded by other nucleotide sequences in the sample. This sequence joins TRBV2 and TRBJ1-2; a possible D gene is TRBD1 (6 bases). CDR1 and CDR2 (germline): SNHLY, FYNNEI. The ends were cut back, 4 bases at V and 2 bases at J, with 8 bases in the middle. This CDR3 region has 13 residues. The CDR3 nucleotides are TGTGCCAGCAGTGCAACAGGGAACTATGGCTACACCTTC. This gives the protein CASSATGNYGYTF.

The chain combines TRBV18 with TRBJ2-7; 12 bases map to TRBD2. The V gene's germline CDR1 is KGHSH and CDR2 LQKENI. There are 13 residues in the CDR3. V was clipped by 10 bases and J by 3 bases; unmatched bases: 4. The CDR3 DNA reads TGTGCCACCGGGACTAGCGGGCGCTACGAGCAGTACTTC. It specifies CATGTSGRYEQYF.

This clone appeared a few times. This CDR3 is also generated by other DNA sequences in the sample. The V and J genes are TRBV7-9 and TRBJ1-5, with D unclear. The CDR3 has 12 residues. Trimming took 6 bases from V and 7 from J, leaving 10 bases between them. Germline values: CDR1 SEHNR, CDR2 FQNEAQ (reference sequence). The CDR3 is CASSPGGQPQHF. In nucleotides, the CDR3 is TGTGCCAGCAGTCCAGGCGGCCAGCCCCAGCATTTT.

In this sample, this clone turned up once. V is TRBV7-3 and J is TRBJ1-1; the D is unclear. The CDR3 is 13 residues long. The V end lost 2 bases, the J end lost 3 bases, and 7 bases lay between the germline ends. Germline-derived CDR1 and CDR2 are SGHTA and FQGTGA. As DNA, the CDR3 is TGTGCCAGCAGCTTAGGGCAGCACACTGAAGCTTTCTTT. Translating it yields CASSLGQHTEAFF.

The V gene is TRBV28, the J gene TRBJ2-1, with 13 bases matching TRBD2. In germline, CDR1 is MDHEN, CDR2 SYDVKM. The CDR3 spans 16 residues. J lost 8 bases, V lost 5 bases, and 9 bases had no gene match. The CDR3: CASSIFTSGRAHEQFF. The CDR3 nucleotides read TGTGCCAGCAGTATATTCACTAGCGGGAGGGCCCATGAGCAGTTCTTC.

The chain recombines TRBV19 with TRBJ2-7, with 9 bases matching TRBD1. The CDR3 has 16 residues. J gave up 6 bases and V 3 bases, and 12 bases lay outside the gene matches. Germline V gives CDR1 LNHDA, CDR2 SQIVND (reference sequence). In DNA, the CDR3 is TGTGCCAGTAGTATTAGGAGAGGGACAGGGCGAGGCGAGCAGTACTTC. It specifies CASSIRRGTGRGEQYF.

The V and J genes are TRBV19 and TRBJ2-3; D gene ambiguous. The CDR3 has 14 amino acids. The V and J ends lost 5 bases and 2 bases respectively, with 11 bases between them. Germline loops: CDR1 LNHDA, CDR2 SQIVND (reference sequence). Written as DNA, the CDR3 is TGTGCCAGTAGTCGTAAGTCGGTCACAGATACGCAGTATTTT. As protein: CASSRKSVTDTQYF.

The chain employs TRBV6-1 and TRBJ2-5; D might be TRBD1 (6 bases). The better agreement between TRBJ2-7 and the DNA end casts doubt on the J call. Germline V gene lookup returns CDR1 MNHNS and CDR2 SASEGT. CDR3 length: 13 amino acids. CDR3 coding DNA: TGTGCCAGCAGTAGACAGGTCTTCTACGAGCAGTACTTC. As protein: CASSRQVFYEQYF.

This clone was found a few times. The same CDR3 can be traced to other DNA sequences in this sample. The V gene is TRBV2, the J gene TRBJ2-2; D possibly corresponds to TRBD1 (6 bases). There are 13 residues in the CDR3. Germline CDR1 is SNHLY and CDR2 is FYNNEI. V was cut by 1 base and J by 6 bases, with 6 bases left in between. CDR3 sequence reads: CASSEEGAGELFF. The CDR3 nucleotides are TGTGCCAGCAGTGAAGAGGGGGCCGGGGAGCTGTTTTTT. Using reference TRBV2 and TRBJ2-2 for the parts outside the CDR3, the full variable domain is EPEVTQTPSHQVTQMGQEVILRCVPISNHLYFYWYRQILGQKVEFLVSFYNNEISEKSEIFDDQFSVERPDGSNFTLKIRSTKLEDSAMYFCASSEEGAGELFFGEGSRLTVL.

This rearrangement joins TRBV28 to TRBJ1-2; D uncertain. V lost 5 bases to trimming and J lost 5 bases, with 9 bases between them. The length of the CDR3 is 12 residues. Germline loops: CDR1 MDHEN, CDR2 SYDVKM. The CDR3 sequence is CASSPRRYGYTF. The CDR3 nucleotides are TGTGCCAGCAGTCCCCGGCGGTATGGCTACACCTTC.

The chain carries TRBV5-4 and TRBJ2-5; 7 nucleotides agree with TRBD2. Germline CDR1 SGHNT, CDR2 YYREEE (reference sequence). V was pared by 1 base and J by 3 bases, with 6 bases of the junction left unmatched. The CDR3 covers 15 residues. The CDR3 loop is CASSLSGGWEETQYF. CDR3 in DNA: TGTGCCAGCAGCTTGTCGGGGGGTTGGGAAGAGACCCAGTACTTC.

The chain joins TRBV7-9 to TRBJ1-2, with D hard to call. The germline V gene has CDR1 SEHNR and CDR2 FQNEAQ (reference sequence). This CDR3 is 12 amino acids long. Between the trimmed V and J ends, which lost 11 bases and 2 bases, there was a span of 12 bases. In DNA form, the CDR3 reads TGTGCCGGGTCACGATCCAACTATGGCTACACCTTC. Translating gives CAGSRSNYGYTF.

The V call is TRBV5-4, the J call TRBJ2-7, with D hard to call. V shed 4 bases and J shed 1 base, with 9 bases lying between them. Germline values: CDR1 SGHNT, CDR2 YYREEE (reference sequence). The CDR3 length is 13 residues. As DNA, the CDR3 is TGTGCCAGCAGCGCCGATGTGTCCTACGAGCAGTACTTC. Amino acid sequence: CASSADVSYEQYF.

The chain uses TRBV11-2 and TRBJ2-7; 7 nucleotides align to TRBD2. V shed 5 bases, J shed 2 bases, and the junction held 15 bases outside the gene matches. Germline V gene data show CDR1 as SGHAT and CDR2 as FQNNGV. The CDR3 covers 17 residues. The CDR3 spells CASSGWAARELAYEQYF. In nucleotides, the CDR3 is TGTGCCAGCAGCGGGTGGGCGGCGCGGGAGTTAGCCTACGAGCAGTACTTC.

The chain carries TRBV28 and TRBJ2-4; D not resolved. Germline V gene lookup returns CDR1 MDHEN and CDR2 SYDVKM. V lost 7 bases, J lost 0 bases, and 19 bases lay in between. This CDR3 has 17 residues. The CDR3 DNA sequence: TGTGCCAGCACTTCTAAGCAGATCCTTCTAGCCAAAAACATTCAGTACTTC. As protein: CASTSKQILLAKNIQYF.

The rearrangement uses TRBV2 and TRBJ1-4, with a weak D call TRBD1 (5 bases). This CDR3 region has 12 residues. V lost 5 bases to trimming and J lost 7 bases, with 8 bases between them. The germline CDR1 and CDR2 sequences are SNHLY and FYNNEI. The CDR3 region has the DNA TGTGCCAGCAGTCGGGACGTTGAAAAACTGTTTTTT. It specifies CASSRDVEKLFF.

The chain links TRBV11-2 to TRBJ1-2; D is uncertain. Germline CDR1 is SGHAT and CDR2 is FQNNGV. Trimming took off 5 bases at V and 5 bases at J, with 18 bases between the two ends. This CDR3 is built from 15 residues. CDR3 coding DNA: TGTGCCAGCAGCATACCTGGTCGGCAGCCATATGGCTACACCTTC. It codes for CASSIPGRQPYGYTF. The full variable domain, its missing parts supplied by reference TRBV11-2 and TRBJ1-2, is EAGVAQSPRYKIIEKRQSVAFWCNPISGHATLYWYQQILGQGPKLLIQFQNNGVVDDSQLPKDRFSAERLKGVDSTLKIQPAKLEDSAVYLCASSIPGRQPYGYTFGSGTRLTVV.

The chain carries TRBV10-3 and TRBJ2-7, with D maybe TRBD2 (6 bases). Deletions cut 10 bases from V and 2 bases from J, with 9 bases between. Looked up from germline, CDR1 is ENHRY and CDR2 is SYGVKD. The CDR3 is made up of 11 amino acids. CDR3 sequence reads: CATGGTYEQYF. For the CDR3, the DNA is TGTGCCACCGGGGGTACCTACGAGCAGTACTTC.

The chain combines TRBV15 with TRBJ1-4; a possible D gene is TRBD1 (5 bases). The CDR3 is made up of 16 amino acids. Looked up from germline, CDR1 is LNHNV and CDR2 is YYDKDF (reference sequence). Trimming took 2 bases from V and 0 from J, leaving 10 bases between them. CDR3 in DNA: TGTGCCACCAGCAGACCCGCAGGGCCAACTAATGAAAAACTGTTTTTT. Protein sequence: CATSRPAGPTNEKLFF. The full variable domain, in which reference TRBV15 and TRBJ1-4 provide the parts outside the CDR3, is DAMVIQNPRYQVTQFGKPVTLSCSQTLNHNVMYWYQQKSSQAPKLLFHYYDKDFNNEADTPDNFQSRRPNTSFCFLDIRSPGLGDTAMYLCATSRPAGPTNEKLFFGSGTQLSVL.

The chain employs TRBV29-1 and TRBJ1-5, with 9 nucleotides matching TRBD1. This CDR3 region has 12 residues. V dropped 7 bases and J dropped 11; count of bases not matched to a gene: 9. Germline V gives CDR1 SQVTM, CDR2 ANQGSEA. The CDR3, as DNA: TGCAGCGCGTCGACAGGGGGAGGCTCCCAGCATTTT. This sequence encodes CSASTGGGSQHF.

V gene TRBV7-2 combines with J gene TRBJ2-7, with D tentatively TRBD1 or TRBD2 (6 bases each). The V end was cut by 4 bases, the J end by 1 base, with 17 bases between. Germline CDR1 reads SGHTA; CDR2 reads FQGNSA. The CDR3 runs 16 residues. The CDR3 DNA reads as TGTGCCAGCAGCTCTCTTGTGGGGGGCAGGTCCTACGAGCAGTACTTC. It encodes CASSSLVGGRSYEQYF.

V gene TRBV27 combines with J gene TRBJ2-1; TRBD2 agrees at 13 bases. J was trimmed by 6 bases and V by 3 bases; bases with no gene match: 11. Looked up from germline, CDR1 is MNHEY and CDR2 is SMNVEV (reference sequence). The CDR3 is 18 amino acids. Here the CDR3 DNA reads TGTGCCAGCAGTTTCCGTATTAAGGGACTAGCGGGAAGCAATGAGCAGTTCTTC. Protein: CASSFRIKGLAGSNEQFF.